A selection of T cell receptor beta chains follows, all from one sample in a study of cytomegalovirus exposure and HLA in healthy donors. Clones were sequenced by immunoSEQ multiplex PCR, and TCRdb holds only the in-frame ones, with some missing. The sample shows about 120,000 clones, about 75% of them seen only once. Input material: PBMCs. Receptors were obtained from a middle-aged woman in good health and CMV-seropositive. The CDR3 runs from the conserved cysteine through the conserved F or W. Each record gives: CDR3 protein, CDR3 DNA, D gene, V gene, J gene, clone size. The D gene is left open where the match is weak. Expanded clones are given a class, and other clones once, few, many or no size at all.

CDR3 protein: CASSFENWTGYYGYTF; CDR3 DNA: TGTGCCAGTAGTTTTGAAAACTGGACAGGCTACTATGGCTACACCTTC; D gene: TRBD1; V gene: TRBV19; J gene: TRBJ1-2; clone size: NA
CDR3 protein: CASSESGGRAETQYF; CDR3 DNA: TGTGCCAGCAGCGAAAGCGGGGGGAGAGCGGAGACCCAGTACTTC; D gene: TRBD2; V gene: TRBV9; J gene: TRBJ2-5; clone size: NA
CDR3 protein: CASNDRGDGYTF; CDR3 DNA: TGCGCCAGCAACGACAGGGGCGATGGCTACACCTTC; D gene: TRBD1; V gene: TRBV5-1; J gene: TRBJ1-2; clone size: NA
CDR3 protein: CASSDEGMNTEAFF; CDR3 DNA: TGTGCCAGCAGTGATGAGGGTATGAACACTGAAGCTTTCTTT; D gene: NA; V gene: TRBV2; J gene: TRBJ1-1; clone size: NA
CDR3 protein: CASSGTFMNTEAFF; CDR3 DNA: TGTGCCAGCTCCGGGACATTCATGAACACTGAAGCTTTCTTT; D gene: NA; V gene: TRBV19; J gene: TRBJ1-1; clone size: NA
CDR3 protein: CATSRDYNSQETQYF; CDR3 DNA: TGTGCCACCAGCAGAGATTACAACAGCCAAGAGACCCAGTACTTC; D gene: NA; V gene: TRBV15; J gene: TRBJ2-5; clone size: NA
CDR3 protein: CASRPGAGGHYGYTF; CDR3 DNA: TGTGCCAGCAGGCCCGGGGCAGGGGGGCACTATGGCTACACCTTC; D gene: TRBD1; V gene: TRBV2; J gene: TRBJ1-2; clone size: NA
CDR3 protein: CASTRGTQPLGELFF; CDR3 DNA: TGTGCCAGTACGCGGGGAACTCAACCGCTCGGGGAGCTGTTTTTT; D gene: NA; V gene: TRBV19; J gene: TRBJ2-2; clone size: once
CDR3 protein: CASRTSGGTDTQYF; CDR3 DNA: TGTGCCAGCAGGACTAGCGGGGGCACAGATACGCAGTATTTT; D gene: TRBD2; V gene: TRBV25-1; J gene: TRBJ2-3; clone size: few
CDR3 protein: CAWSSQMNTEAFF; CDR3 DNA: TGTGCCTGGAGTTCTCAGATGAACACTGAAGCTTTCTTT; D gene: NA; V gene: TRBV30; J gene: TRBJ1-1; clone size: NA
CDR3 protein: CASSGEVGNEQFF; CDR3 DNA: TGTGCCAGCAGTGGGGAGGTCGGAAATGAGCAGTTCTTC; D gene: NA; V gene: TRBV6-5; J gene: TRBJ2-1; clone size: NA
CDR3 protein: CASSTVTGGGNTIYF; CDR3 DNA: TGCGCCAGCTCAACGGTGACAGGGGGTGGAAACACCATATATTTT; D gene: TRBD1; V gene: TRBV5-1; J gene: TRBJ1-3; clone size: NA
CDR3 protein: CASTSRDRGDYGYTF; CDR3 DNA: TGTGCCAGCACCTCGCGGGACAGGGGGGACTATGGCTACACCTTC; D gene: TRBD1; V gene: TRBV7-9; J gene: TRBJ1-2; clone size: NA
CDR3 protein: CASSPFGTGELFF; CDR3 DNA: TGCGCCAGCAGCCCATTCGGTACCGGGGAGCTGTTTTTT; D gene: NA; V gene: TRBV5-1; J gene: TRBJ2-2; clone size: NA
CDR3 protein: CASSLGQGLYGYTF; CDR3 DNA: TGCGCCAGCAGCCTGGGACAGGGCCTCTATGGCTACACCTTC; D gene: TRBD1; V gene: TRBV5-1; J gene: TRBJ1-2; clone size: NA
CDR3 protein: CASGTGGEGSGNTIYF; CDR3 DNA: TGCGCCAGTGGGACAGGGGGCGAGGGCTCTGGAAACACCATATATTTT; D gene: TRBD1; V gene: TRBV5-1; J gene: TRBJ1-3; clone size: NA